This T cell receptor beta chain stems from a study of cytomegalovirus exposure and HLA in healthy donors. The donors were in the roughly 110-subject validation cohort, distinct from the approximately 670-subject first cohort. Per germline, CDR1 SNHLY and CDR2 FYNNEI. This CDR3 contains 14 residues. The junction had 5 bases not matched to a gene; V was cut back by 6 bases and J by 2 bases. The table came from immunoSEQ multiplex PCR; TCRdb's copy has only in-frame clones and leaves some out. The sample includes more than 110,000 clones, about 90% of them seen just once. About this clone itself: Its specificity is unknown.

Broader study findings: The classifier was said to identify cytomegalovirus status with high specificity and sensitivity. The dataset shows that most TCR sequences were rare, while some public TCRs occurred in many donors. A list of approximately 150 TCR beta chains associated with cytomegalovirus was given.

Sequencing was done on a sample of PBMCs. This TCR derives from a man between 18 and 35 years old in good health and CMV-seronegative. The genes are TRBV2 and TRBJ2-7; TRBD1 aligns across 9 bases. This CDR3 reads CASRGGTGTYEQYF. In nucleotides, the CDR3 is TGTGCCAGCAGGGGCGGGACAGGGACCTACGAGCAGTACTTC.